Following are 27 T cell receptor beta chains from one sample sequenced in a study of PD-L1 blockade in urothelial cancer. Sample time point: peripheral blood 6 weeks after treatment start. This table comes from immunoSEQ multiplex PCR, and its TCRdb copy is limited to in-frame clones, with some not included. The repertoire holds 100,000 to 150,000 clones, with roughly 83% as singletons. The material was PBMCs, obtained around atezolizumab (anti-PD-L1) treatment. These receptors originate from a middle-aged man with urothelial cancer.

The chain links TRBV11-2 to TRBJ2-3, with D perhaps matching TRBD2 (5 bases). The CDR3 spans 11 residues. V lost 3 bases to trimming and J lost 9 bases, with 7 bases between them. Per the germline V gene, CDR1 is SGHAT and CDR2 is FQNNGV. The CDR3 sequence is CASSFTGTQYF. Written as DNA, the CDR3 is TGTGCCAGCAGCTTTACGGGAACGCAGTATTTT.

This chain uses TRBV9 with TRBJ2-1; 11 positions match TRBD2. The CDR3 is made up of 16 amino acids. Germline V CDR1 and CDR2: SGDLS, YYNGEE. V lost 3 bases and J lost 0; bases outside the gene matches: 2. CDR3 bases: TGTGCCAGCAGCGGCGGACTAGCGGGCTCCTACAATGAGCAGTTCTTC. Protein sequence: CASSGGLAGSYNEQFF.

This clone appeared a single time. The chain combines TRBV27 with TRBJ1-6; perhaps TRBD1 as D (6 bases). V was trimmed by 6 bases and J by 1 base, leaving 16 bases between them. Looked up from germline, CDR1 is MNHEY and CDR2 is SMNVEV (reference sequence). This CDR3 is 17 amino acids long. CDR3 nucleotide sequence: TGTGCCAGCAGCCAAAGCATGGGGGCGTCCTATAATTCACCCCTCCACTTT. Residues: CASSQSMGASYNSPLHF.

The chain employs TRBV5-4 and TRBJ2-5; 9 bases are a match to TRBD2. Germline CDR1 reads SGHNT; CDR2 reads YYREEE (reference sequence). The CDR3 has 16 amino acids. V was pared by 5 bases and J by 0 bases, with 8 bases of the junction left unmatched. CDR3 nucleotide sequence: TGTGCCAGCAGATCCTCACTAGCGGGTGACCAAGAGACCCAGTACTTC. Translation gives CASRSSLAGDQETQYF.

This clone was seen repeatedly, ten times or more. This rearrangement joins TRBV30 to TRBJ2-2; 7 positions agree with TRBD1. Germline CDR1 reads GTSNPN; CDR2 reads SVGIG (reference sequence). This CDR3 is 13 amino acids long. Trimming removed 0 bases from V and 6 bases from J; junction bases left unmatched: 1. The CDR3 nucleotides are TGTGCCTGGAGTGTAGGGGGCGCCGGGGAGCTGTTTTTT. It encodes CAWSVGGAGELFF.

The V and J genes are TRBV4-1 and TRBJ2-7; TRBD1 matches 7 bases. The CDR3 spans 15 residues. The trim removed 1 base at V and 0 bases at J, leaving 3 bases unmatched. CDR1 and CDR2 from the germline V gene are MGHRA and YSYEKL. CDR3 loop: CASSQGRGISYEQYF. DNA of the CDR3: TGCGCCAGCAGCCAAGGCAGGGGGATCTCCTACGAGCAGTACTTC.

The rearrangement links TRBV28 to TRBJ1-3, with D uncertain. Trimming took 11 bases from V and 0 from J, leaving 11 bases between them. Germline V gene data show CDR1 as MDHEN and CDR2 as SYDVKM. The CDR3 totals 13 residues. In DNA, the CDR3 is TGTGCCGCCAAAACAACCTCTGGAAACACCATATATTTT. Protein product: CAAKTTSGNTIYF.

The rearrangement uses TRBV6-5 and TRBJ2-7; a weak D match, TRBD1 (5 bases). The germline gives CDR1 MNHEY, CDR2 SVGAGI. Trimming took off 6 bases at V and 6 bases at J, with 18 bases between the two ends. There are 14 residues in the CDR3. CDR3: CASSPPTRGGEQYF. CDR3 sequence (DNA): TGTGCCAGCAGCCCGCCTACAAGGGGTGGCGAGCAGTACTTC.

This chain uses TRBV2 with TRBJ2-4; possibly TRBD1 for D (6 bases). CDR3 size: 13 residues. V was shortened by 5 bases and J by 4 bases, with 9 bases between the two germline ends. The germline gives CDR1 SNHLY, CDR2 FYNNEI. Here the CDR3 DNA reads TGTGCCAGCAGTACAGGGTTGAAAAACATTCAGTACTTC. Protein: CASSTGLKNIQYF.

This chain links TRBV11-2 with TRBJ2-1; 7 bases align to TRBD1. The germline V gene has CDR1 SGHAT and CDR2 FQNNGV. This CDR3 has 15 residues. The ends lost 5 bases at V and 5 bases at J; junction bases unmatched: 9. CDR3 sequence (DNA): TGTGCCAGCAGCCCACTGGGGACAGCCCACAATGAGCAGTTCTTC. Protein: CASSPLGTAHNEQFF.

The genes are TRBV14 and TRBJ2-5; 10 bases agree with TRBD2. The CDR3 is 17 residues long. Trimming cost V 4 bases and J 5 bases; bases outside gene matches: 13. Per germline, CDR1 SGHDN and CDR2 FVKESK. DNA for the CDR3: TGTGCCAGCAGCCCTCGGGTAGCGGGAGGACGTGTGGAGACCCAGTACTTC. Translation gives CASSPRVAGGRVETQYF.

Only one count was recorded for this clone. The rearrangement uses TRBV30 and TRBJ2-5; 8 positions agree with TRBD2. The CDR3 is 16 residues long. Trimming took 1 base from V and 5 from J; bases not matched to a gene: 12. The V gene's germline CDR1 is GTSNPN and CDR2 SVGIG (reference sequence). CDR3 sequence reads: CAWSAGTSIGSETQYF. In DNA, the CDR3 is TGTGCCTGGAGTGCCGGGACTAGTATTGGTAGTGAGACCCAGTACTTC.

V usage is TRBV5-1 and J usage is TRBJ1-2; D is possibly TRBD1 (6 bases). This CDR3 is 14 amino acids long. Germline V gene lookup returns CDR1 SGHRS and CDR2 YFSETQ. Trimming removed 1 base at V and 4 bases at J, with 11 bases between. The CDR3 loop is CASSLSGQSYGYTF. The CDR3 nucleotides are TGCGCCAGCAGCTTGTCTGGACAGAGCTATGGCTACACCTTC.

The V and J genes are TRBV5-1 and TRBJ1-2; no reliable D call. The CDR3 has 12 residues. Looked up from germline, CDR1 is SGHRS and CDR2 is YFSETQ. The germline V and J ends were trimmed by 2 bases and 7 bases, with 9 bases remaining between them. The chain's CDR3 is CASSFEARGYTF. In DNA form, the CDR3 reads TGCGCCAGCAGCTTTGAGGCTCGTGGCTACACCTTC.

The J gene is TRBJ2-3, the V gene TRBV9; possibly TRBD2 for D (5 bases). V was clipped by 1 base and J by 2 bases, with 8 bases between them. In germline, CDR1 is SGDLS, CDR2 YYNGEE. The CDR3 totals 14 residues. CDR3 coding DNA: TGTGCCAGCAGCGTATATCGGGACACAGATACGCAGTATTTT. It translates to CASSVYRDTDTQYF.

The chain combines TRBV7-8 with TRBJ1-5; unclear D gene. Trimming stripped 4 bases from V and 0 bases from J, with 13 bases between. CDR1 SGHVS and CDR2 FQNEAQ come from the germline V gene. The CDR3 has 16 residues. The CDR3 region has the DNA TGTGCCAGCAGCTCGGTTGGGAGGCTTAGCAATCAGCCCCAGCATTTT. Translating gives CASSSVGRLSNQPQHF.

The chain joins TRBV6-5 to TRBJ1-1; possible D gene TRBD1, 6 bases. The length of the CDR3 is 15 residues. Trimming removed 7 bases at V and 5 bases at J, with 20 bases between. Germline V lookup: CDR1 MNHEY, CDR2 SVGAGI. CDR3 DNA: TGTGCCAGCAAATTGTCGGGGGGCGCGGGGACTGAAGCTTTCTTT. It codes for CASKLSGGAGTEAFF.

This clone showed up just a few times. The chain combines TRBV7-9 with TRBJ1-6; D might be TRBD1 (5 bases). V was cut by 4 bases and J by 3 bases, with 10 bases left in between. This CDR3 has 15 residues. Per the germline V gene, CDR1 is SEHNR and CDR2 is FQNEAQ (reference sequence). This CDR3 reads CASSYPGGYNSPLHF. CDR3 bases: TGTGCCAGCAGCTACCCCGGGGGCTATAATTCACCCCTCCACTTT.

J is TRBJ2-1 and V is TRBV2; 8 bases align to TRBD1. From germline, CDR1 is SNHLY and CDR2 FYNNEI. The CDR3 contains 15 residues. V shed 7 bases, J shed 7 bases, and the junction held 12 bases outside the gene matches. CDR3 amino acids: CASKTPGQGLNEQFF. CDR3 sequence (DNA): TGTGCCAGCAAGACTCCCGGACAGGGCTTGAATGAGCAGTTCTTC. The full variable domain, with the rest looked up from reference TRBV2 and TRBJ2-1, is EPEVTQTPSHQVTQMGQEVILRCVPISNHLYFYWYRQILGQKVEFLVSFYNNEISEKSEIFDDQFSVERPDGSNFTLKIRSTKLEDSAMYFCASKTPGQGLNEQFFGPGTRLTVL.

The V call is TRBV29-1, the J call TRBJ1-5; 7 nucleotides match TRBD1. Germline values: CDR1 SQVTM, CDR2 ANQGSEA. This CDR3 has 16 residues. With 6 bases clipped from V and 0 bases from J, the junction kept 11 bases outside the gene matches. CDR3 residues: CSVLDRDKDSNQPQHF. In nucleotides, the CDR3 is TGCAGCGTCCTCGACAGGGACAAGGATAGCAATCAGCCCCAGCATTTT.

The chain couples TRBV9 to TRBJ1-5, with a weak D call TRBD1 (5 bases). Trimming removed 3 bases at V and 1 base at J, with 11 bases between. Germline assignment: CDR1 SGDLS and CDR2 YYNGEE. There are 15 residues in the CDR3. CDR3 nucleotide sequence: TGTGCCAGCAGCGCTGGGCAGGGAAGCAATCAGCCCCAGCATTTT. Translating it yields CASSAGQGSNQPQHF.

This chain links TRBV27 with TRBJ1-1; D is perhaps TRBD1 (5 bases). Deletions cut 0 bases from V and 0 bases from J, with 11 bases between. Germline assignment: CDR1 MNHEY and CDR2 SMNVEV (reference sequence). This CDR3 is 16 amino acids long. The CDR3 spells CASSLSGVNMNTEAFF. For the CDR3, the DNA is TGTGCCAGCAGTTTATCAGGGGTGAACATGAACACTGAAGCTTTCTTT.

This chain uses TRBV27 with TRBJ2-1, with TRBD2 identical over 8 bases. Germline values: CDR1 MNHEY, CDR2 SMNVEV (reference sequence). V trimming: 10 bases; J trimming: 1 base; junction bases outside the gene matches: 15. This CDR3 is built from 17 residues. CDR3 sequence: CATTLGSGRGSYNEQFF. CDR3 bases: TGTGCCACCACCTTAGGGAGCGGGAGAGGGTCCTACAATGAGCAGTTCTTC.

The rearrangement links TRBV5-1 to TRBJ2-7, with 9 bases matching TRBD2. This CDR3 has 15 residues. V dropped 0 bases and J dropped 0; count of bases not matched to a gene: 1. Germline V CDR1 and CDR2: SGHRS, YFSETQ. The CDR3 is CASSLVSGSSYEQYF. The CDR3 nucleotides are TGCGCCAGCAGCTTGGTTAGCGGGAGCTCCTACGAGCAGTACTTC.

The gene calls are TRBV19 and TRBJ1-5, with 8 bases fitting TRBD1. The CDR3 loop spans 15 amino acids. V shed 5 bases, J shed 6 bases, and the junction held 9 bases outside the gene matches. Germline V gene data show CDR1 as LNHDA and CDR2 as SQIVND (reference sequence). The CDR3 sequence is CASSPRTGSGQPQHF. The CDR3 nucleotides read TGTGCCAGTAGTCCCCGGACAGGGTCGGGTCAGCCCCAGCATTTT.

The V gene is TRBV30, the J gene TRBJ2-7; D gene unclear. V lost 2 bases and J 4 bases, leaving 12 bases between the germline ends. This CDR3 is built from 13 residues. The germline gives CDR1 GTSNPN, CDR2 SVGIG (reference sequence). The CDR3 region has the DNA TGTGCCTGGAGTCCCCCCTCCGGGTACGAGCAGTACTTC. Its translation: CAWSPPSGYEQYF. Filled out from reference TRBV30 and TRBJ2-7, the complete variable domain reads SQTIHQWPATLVQPVGSPLSLECTVEGTSNPNLYWYRQAAGRGLQLLFYSVGIGQISSEVPQNLSASRPQDRQFILSSKKLLLSDSGFYLCAWSPPSGYEQYFGPGTRLTVT.

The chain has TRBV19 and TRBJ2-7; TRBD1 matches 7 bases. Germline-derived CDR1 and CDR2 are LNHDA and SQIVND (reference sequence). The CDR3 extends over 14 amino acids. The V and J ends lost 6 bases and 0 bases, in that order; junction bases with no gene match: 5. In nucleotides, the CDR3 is TGTGCCAGTAGCTACAGGGGTAGCTCCTACGAGCAGTACTTC. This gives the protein CASSYRGSSYEQYF.